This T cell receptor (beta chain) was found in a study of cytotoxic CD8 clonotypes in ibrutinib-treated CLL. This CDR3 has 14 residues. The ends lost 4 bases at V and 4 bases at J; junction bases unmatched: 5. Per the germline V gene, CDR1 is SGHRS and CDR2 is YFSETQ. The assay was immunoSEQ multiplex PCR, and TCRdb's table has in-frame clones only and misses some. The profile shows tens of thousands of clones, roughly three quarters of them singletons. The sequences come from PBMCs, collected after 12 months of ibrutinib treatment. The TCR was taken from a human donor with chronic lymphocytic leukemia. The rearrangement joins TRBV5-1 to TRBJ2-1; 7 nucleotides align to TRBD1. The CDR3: CASSTGTDYNEQFF. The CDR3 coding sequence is TGCGCCAGCAGCACAGGGACAGATTACAATGAGCAGTTCTTC.